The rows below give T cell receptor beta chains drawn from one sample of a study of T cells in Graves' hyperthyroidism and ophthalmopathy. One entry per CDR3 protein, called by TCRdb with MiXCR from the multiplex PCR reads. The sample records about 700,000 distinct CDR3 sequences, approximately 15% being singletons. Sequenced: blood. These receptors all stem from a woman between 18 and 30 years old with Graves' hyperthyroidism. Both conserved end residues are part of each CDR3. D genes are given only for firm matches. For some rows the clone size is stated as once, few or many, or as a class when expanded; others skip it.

TGCAGTGCTAGGGACAGGATGGTCCAGCCCCAGCATTTT	CSARDRMVQPQHF	TRBJ1-5	TRBD1	many	TRBV20-1
TGTGCCAGCAGCTATGATAGCGGGAGGGCCCCAGATACGCAGTATTTT	CASSYDSGRAPDTQYF	TRBJ2-3	TRBD2	many	TRBV7-3
TGCAGTGCTAGAGTAGACAGGGGGCGAGGCTATGGCTACACCTTC	CSARVDRGRGYGYTF	TRBJ1-2	TRBD1	many	TRBV20-1
TGCAGTGCTAGAGATCTGGGGACTAGCGGGAGGGGGGGACCAGATACGCAGTATTTT	CSARDLGTSGRGGPDTQYF	TRBJ2-3	TRBD2	once	TRBV20-1
TGTGCCAGCAGCCCCGGGACAGGGGGCTTTCAAGAGACCCAGTTCTTC	CASSPGTGGFQETQFF	TRBJ2-1	TRBD1	few	TRBV11-2
TGCGCCAGCAGCTTGGAAGGGGCTCTTGGCCAGCCCCAGCATTTT	CASSLEGALGQPQHF	TRBJ1-5	.	.	TRBV5-1
TGTGCCATCAGTGAACAGAGGCGGGTAACTAATGAAAAACTGTTTTTT	CAISEQRRVTNEKLFF	TRBJ1-4	.	many	TRBV6-1
TGTGCCAGCAGCCAAGGGAGGGCCGAGGAGACCCAGTACTTC	CASSQGRAEETQYF	TRBJ2-5	.	.	TRBV4-2
TGCGCCAGCAGCTTGACAGGGACCCAAGAGACCCAGTACTTC	CASSLTGTQETQYF	TRBJ2-5	.	many	TRBV5-1
TGTGCCAGCAAACTAGGACAGGGCGGCCTGCCCCAGCATTTT	CASKLGQGGLPQHF	TRBJ1-5	TRBD1	.	TRBV6-1
TGTGCCAGCAGCCCTCCTGGACTTGAGAATGAGCAGTTCTTC	CASSPPGLENEQFF	TRBJ2-1	.	many	TRBV3-1
TGCGCCAGCAGCCCCGGGGGCGGGGTGTCGGTGAACACTGAAGCTTTCTTT	CASSPGGGVSVNTEAFF	TRBJ1-1	.	.	TRBV4-1
TGTGCCAGCAGCTTCTCTGAGCGGATTCCCTACGAGCAGTACTTC	CASSFSERIPYEQYF	TRBJ2-7	.	few	TRBV5-5
TGTGCCAGCAAGACTAGCGGGACTTACGAGCAGTACTTC	CASKTSGTYEQYF	TRBJ2-7	TRBD2	many	TRBV7-9
TGTGCCAGCAGCCAAGGAAGTGACAGGGGGGGTGGCTACACCTTC	CASSQGSDRGGGYTF	TRBJ1-2	TRBD1	.	TRBV3-1
TGTGCCAGCAGTTACTATGGACCGGAAAAACTGTTTTTT	CASSYYGPEKLFF	TRBJ1-4	.	few	TRBV6-5
TGCGCCAGCGCAGCCGACCGACACGGCACAGATACGCAGTATTTT	CASAADRHGTDTQYF	TRBJ2-3	.	.	TRBV5-1
TGTGCCAGCAGCCAACAAATCTCAGGGCGGGAGACCCAGTACTTC	CASSQQISGRETQYF	TRBJ2-5	.	many	TRBV28
TGTGCCAGCAGCCCACTCGTGGCGGGGTATGGAGAGACCCAGTACTTC	CASSPLVAGYGETQYF	TRBJ2-5	.	once	TRBV14
TGCAGTGTGGGTCAGCCCCAGCATTTT	CSVGQPQHF	TRBJ1-5	.	.	TRBV20-1
TGTGCCAGCAGTTTATGGTCGATAGTAGGGGGGGAGAGAAATGGCTACACCTTC	CASSLWSIVGGERNGYTF	TRBJ1-2	.	many	TRBV27
TGTGCCAGCAGCTTAGGGCTAGCGGGAGAATGGGAGACCCAGTACTTC	CASSLGLAGEWETQYF	TRBJ2-5	TRBD2	many	TRBV11-1